The clone carrying this TCR beta chain was counted ten times or more. This CDR3 spans 15 amino acids. The V gene's germline CDR1 is SGHAT and CDR2 FQNNGV. V was shortened by 3 bases and J by 1 base, with 12 bases between the two germline ends. The data were taken from a study of T cell repertoires in cytomegalovirus infection. Study summary: A matching HLA type, together with CMV infection, was signaled by public TCR beta signatures.

TCRdb reprocessed the reads with MiXCR, giving one entry per CDR3 protein. The repertoire holds fewer than 550,000 distinct CDR3 sequences, with approximately 15% as singletons. The gene calls are TRBV11-2 and TRBJ2-5; the D gene is possibly TRBD1 (5 bases). The sample consisted of CD8+ T cells from PBMCs. The receptor comes from a human donor in good health (CMV status not recorded). Some clones in this sample may be carry-over from other donors' samples. CDR3 bases: TGTGCCAGCAGCTTTAAGGGGCGCAGCCAAGAGACCCAGTACTTC. Translating it yields CASSFKGRSQETQYF.